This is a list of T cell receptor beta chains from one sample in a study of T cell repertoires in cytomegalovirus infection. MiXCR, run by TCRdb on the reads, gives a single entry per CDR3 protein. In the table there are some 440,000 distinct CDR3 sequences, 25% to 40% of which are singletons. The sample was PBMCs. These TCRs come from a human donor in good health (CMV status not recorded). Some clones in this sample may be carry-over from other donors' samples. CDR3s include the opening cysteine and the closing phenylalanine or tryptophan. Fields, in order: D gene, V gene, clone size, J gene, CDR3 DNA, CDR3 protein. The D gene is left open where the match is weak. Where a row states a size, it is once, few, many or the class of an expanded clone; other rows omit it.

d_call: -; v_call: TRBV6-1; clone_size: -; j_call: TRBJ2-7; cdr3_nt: TGTGCCAGCAGGGACGGCTCCTACGAGCAGTACTTC; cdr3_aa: CASRDGSYEQYF
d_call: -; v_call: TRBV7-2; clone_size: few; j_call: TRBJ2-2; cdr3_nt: TGTGCCAGCAGCTTAGGGCCCGGCCTGGGCAGAGAATTTGGGTTTAACGGGGAGCTGTTTTTT; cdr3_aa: CASSLGPGLGREFGFNGELFF
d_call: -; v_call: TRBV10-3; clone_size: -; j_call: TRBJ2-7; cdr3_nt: TGTGCCACCCAGGACGGTCGTTCCTACGAGCAGTACTTC; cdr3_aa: CATQDGRSYEQYF
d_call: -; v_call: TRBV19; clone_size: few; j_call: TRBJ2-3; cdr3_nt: TGTGCCAGTAGCCCCAAGGGCAACCCAGATACGCAGTATTTT; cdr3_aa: CASSPKGNPDTQYF
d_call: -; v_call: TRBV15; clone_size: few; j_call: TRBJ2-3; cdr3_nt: TGTGCCACCAGCCCCGGCCCGGGACGTGCTCATTCGGATACGCAGTATTTT; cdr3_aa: CATSPGPGRAHSDTQYF
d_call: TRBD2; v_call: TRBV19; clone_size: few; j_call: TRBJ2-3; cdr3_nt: TGTGCCAGTAGTATCGGGGTAGCGGGTCCAGATACGCAGTATTTT; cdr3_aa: CASSIGVAGPDTQYF
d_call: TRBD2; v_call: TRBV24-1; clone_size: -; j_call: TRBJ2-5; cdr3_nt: TGTGCCACCAGCCTCACGTCGGGACTAGCGGGCCAAGAGACCCAGTACTTC; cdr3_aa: CATSLTSGLAGQETQYF
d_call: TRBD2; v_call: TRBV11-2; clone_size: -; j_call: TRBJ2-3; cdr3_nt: TGTGCCAGCAGCTTTAGGCTAGCGGGAACCGGGGATACGCAGTATTTT; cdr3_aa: CASSFRLAGTGDTQYF
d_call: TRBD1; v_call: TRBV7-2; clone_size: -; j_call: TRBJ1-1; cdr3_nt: TGTGCCAGCAGCCAGCGCTGGGACAGAATGAACACTGAAGCTTTCTTT; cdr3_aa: CASSQRWDRMNTEAFF
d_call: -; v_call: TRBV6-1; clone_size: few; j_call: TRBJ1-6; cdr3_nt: TGTGCCAGCAGTCGGACACCGAGCTCCTATAATTCACCCCTCCACTTT; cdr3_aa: CASSRTPSSYNSPLHF
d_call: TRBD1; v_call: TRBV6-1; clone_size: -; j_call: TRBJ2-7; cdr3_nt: TGTGCCAGCAGTCGGACAGGGGGCGGGTACGAGCAGTACTTC; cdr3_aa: CASSRTGGGYEQYF
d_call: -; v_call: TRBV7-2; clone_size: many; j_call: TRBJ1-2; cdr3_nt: TGTGCCAGCAGCCTCACCGGGACATCTAACTATGGCTACACCTTC; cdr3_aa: CASSLTGTSNYGYTF
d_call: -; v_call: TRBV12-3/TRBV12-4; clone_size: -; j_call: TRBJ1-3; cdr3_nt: TGTGCCAGCAGTTTCCGCGGGGGGGTCTCCGGAAACACCATATATTTT; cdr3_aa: CASSFRGGVSGNTIYF
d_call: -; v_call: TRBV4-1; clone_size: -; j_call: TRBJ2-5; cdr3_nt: TGCGCCAGCAGCCAAGAGTGGCTTATACAAGAGACCCAGTACTTC; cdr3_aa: CASSQEWLIQETQYF
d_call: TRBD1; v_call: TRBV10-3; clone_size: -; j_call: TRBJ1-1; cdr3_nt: TGTGACATCAGTCCGACAGGGGGTCTGAACACTGAAGCTTTCTTT; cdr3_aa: CDISPTGGLNTEAFF
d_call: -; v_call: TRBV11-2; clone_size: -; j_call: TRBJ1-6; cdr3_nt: TGTGCCAGCAGCTCTCTTGCCGGGAGCCTTAATTCACCCCTCCACTTT; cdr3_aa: CASSSLAGSLNSPLHF
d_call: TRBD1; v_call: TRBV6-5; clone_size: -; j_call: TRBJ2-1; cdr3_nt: TGTGCCAGCAGTACATCCGGGACAGGGTCCGTTGAGCAGTTCTTC; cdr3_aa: CASSTSGTGSVEQFF
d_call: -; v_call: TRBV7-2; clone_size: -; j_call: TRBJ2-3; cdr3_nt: TGTGCCAGCAGCTTACTCCTACACACAGATAGGCAGTATTTT; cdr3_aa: CASSLLLHTDRQYF
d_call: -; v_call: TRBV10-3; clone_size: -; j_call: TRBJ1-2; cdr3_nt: TGTGCCATCAGGGCATACTCAGGGGCCGTCGGGTCAACTGGTGGCTACACCTTC; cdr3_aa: CAIRAYSGAVGSTGGYTF
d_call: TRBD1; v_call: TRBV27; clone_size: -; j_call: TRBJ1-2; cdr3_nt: TGTGCCAGCAGATCGACAGGGGGTGGCTACACCTTC; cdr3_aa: CASRSTGGGYTF
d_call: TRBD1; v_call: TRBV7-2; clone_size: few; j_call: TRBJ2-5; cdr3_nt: TGTGCCAGCAGCGTAGGGGGTGGCAGGGGGCGAGAGACCCAGTACTTC; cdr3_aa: CASSVGGGRGRETQYF
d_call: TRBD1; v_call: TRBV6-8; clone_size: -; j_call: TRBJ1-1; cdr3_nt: TGTGCCAGCAGTTACGGGGGCAGGGGGTTCACTGAAGCTTTCTTT; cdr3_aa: CASSYGGRGFTEAFF
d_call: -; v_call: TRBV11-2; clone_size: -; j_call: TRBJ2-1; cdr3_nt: TGTGCCAGCAGCTTAGATATTTACGTAAACAATGAGCAGTTCTTC; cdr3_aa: CASSLDIYVNNEQFF
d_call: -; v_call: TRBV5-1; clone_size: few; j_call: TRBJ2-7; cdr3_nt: TGCGCCAGCAGGAGGGTGGTAGCGGATATCTACGAGCAGTACTTC; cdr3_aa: CASRRVVADIYEQYF
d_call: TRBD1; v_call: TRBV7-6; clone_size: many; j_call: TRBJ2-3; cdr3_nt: TGTGCCAGCAGCAGACAGGGGGGACTCAGCACAGATACGCAGTATTTT; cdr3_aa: CASSRQGGLSTDTQYF
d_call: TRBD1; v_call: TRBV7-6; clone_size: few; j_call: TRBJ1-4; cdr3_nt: TGTGCCAGCAGCCCTGCCCCGGGACAGGGCAGGGAAAAACTGTTTTTT; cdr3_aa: CASSPAPGQGREKLFF
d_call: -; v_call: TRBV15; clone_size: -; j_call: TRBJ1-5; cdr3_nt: TGTGCCACCAGCAGAGATCCGGGGTATCAGCCCCAGCATTTT; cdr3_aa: CATSRDPGYQPQHF
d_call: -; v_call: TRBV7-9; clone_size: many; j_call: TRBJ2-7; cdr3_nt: TGTGCCAGCAGCTTAACGGGGGACGAGCAGTACTTC; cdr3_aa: CASSLTGDEQYF
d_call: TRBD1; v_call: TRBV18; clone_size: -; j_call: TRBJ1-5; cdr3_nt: TGTGCCAGCTCACCAAGGCTGGGACAGGGTGCTGATAGCAATCAGCCCCAGCATTTT; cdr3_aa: CASSPRLGQGADSNQPQHF
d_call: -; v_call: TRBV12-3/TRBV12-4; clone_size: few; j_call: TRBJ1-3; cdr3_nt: TGTGCCAGCAGTTTAGCGCCGACCCCTGGAAACACCATATATTTT; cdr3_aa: CASSLAPTPGNTIYF
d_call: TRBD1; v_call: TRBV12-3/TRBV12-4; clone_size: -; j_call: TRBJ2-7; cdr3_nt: TGTGCCAGCACCCTTGACAGGGGAATCGGCGAGCAGTACTTC; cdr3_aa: CASTLDRGIGEQYF
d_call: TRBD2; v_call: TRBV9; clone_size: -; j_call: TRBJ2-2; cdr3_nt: TGTGCCAGCAGCGTAGTCCTCCTAGCGGGGGGCCGTGGCACCGGGGAGCTGTTTTTT; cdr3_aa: CASSVVLLAGGRGTGELFF
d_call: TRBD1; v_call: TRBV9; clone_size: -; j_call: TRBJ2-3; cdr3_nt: TGTGCCAGCAGCGGAATGACAGGGCTTTCTGCAGATACGCAGTATTTT; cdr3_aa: CASSGMTGLSADTQYF
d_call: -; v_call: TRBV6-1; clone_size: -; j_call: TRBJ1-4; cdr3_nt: TGTGCCAGCAGGGACGTGGGTCGAGAAAAACTGTTTTTT; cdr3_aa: CASRDVGREKLFF
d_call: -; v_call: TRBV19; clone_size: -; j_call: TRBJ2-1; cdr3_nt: TGTGCCAGTAGTCCCTTCAGCCAGGGGTACAATGAGCAGTTCTTC; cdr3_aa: CASSPFSQGYNEQFF
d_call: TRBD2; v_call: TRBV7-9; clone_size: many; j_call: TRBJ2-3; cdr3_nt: TGTGCCAGCAGCTTCGGGGGGAAGGATACGCAGTATTTT; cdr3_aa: CASSFGGKDTQYF
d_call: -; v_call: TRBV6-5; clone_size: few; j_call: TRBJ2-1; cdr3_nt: TGTGCCAGCAGTGTAAGGAGTGGCTACAATGAGCAGTTCTTC; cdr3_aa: CASSVRSGYNEQFF
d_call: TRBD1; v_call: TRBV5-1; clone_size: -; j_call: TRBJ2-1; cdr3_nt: TGCGCCAGCAGCTTGAGACAGGGGACACCTTACAATGAGCAGTTCTTC; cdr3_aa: CASSLRQGTPYNEQFF
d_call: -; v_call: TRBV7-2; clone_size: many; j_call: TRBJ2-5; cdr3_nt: TGTGCCAGCAGCTTAGCGGAGAGGGGCGGAACAATCCAAGAGACCCAGTACTTC; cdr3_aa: CASSLAERGGTIQETQYF
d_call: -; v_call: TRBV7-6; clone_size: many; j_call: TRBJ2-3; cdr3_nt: TGTGCCAGCAGCCCTGACATGAATACGCAGTATTTT; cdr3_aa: CASSPDMNTQYF
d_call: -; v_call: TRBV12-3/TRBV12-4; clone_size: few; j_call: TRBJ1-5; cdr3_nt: TGTGCCAGCAGTTTTCTGACGGGGGGGGGTTCCCCCCAGCATTTT; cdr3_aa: CASSFLTGGGSPQHF
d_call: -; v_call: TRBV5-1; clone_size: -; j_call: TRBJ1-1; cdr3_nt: TGCGCCAGCAGCTTGGCGGTCGCTGGCTCGGGACGGCTGAACACTGAAGCTTTCTTT; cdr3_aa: CASSLAVAGSGRLNTEAFF
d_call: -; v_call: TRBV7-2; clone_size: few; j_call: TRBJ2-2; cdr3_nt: TGTGCCAGCAGCTTATTTAATCCCGGGAACACCGGGGAGCTGTTTTTT; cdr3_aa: CASSLFNPGNTGELFF
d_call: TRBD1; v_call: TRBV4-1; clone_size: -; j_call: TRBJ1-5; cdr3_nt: TGCGCCAGCAGCCAGTGGATCGTGGGGACAGAGAAAGATCAGCCCAAGCATTTT; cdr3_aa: CASSQWIVGTEKDQPKHF
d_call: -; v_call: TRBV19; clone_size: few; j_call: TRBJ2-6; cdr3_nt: TGTGCCAGTAGCCGGATGGGGGGCCTCCCTGGGGCCAACGTCCTGACTTTC; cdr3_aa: CASSRMGGLPGANVLTF
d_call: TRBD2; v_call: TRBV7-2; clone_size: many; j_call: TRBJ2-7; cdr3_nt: TGTGCCAGCAGCTTATTACGGGGGGGCCGTCGCGAGCAGTACTTC; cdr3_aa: CASSLLRGGRREQYF
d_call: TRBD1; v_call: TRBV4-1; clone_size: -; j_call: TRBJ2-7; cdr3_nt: TGCGCCAGCAGCCACCCGGGACAGGGGTTATACGAGCAGTACTTC; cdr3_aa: CASSHPGQGLYEQYF
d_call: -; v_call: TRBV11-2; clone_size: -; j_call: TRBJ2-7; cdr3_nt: TGTGCCAGCAGCCCAGCCCCCGAACACGAGCAGTACTTC; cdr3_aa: CASSPAPEHEQYF
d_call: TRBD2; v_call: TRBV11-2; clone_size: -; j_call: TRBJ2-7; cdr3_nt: TGTGCCAGCACTTTCGGGGGGGACCCCTCCTACGAGCAGTACTTC; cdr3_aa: CASTFGGDPSYEQYF
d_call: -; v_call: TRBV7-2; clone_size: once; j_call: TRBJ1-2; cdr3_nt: TGTGCCAGCAGCTACATGGAGGCCGCTGTCTGCACCTTC; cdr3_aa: CASSYMEAAVCTF
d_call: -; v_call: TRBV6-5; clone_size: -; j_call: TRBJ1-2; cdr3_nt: TGTGCCAGCAGGTACAGCCTCTATGGCTACACCTTC; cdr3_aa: CASRYSLYGYTF
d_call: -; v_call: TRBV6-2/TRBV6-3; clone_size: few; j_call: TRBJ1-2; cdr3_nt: TGTGCCAGCAGTTACTCCGGACAGACCTATGGCTACACCTTC; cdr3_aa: CASSYSGQTYGYTF
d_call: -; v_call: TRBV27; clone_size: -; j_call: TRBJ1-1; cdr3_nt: TGTGCCTCCAGTGGGGGGGGGAACACTGAAGATTGCTTT; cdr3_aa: CASSGGGNTEDCF
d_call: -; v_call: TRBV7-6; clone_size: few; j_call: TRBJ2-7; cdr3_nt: TGTGCCAGCAGCTCTCCGACCGGTACCTACGAGCAGTACTTC; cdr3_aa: CASSSPTGTYEQYF
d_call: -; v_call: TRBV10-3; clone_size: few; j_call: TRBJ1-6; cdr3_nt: TGTGCCATCAGTGGAACGGACGGAACCAGGCCCCTCCACTTT; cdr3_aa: CAISGTDGTRPLHF
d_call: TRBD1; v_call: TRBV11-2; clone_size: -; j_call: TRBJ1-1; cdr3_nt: TGTGCCAGCAGCAGAGAGGGGGACAGGCCCGCTTTCTTT; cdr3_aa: CASSREGDRPAFF
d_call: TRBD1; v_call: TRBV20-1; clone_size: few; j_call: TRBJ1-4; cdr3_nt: TGCAGTGCTAGAGGGGGACAGGGACATTTGACTAATGAAAAACTGTTTTTT; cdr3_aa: CSARGGQGHLTNEKLFF
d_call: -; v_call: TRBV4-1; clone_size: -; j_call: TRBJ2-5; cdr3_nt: TGCGTCAGCATCCAAGATCCGGATACCCAAGAGACCCAGTACTTC; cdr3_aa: CVSIQDPDTQETQYF
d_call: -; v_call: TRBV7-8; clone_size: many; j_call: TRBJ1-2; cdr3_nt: TGTGCCAGCAGCCGTTCGCCAGGCTATGGCTACACCTTC; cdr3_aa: CASSRSPGYGYTF